These 20 T cell receptor beta chains came from one sample sequenced in a study of neurological immune-mediated disorders. TCRdb re-called the 5' RACE reads through MiXCR, storing one row per CDR3 protein. There are some 38,000 distinct CDR3 sequences in the sample; approximately 4.2% occur only once, and roughly 2.2% lies in the top ten. Sequences were obtained from PBMCs. The receptor source for this set is a man aged 25 to 40 with multiple sclerosis.

Ten or more counts support this clonotype. V gene TRBV10-1 combines with J gene TRBJ2-3; D may be TRBD2 (6 bases). This CDR3 region has 13 residues. The V gene lost 4 bases and the J gene lost 2 bases, with 7 bases spanning the gap. Per germline, CDR1 WNHNN and CDR2 SYGVQD (reference sequence). CDR3 DNA sequence: TGCGCCAGCAGTGGGGGACTCACAGATACGCAGTATTTT. Its protein product is CASSGGLTDTQYF.

This clonotype was counted many times. The chain is built from TRBV20-1 and TRBJ2-1; 12 nucleotides agree with TRBD2. Germline CDR1 reads DFQATT; CDR2 reads SNEGSKA (reference sequence). The J segment lost 15 bases and the V segment lost 6 bases, leaving 6 bases of the junction unmatched. This CDR3 comprises 11 residues. The CDR3 reads CSAASGGEVFF. In DNA form, the CDR3 reads TGCAGTGCGGCTAGCGGGGGGGAGGTGTTCTTC.

There are a few counts of this clonotype. This chain links TRBV6-2 or TRBV6-3 with TRBJ1-1, with unresolved D. This CDR3 is built from 14 residues. The V and J ends lost 7 bases and 1 base respectively, with 13 bases between them. Germline assignment: CDR1 MNHEY and CDR2 SVGEGT. In nucleotides, the CDR3 is TGTGCCAGCACCGCGATGGCGAAGAACACTGAAGCTTTCTTT. Encoded protein: CASTAMAKNTEAFF.

The V and J genes are TRBV20-1 and TRBJ2-5; 7 positions agree with TRBD2. V was clipped by 3 bases and J by 5 bases; unmatched bases: 9. The CDR3 contains 14 residues. CDR1 and CDR2 (germline): DFQATT, SNEGSKA (reference sequence). The CDR3 loop is CSARGTISLETQYF. The CDR3 DNA is TGCAGTGCTAGGGGGACTATAAGTCTGGAGACCCAGTACTTC.

The sample holds many counts of this clonotype. The CDR3 DNA is TGCGCCAGCAGCTTGCGGGGGGGGGCAACATCGTACCAAGAGACCCAGTACTTC. Translated: CASSLRGGATSYQETQYF. This chain uses TRBV5-1 with TRBJ2-5, with 8 bases matching TRBD2. There are 18 residues in the CDR3. After removal of 1 base from V and 0 bases from J, the junction contained 11 bases not matched to a gene. Germline V gene sequence: CDR1 SGHRS, CDR2 YFSETQ.

This clonotype was detected ten times or more. The chain joins TRBV20-1 to TRBJ2-1, with 7 bases identical to TRBD1. This CDR3 contains 14 residues. V lost 5 bases to trimming and J lost 1 base; unmatched junction nucleotides: 5. From germline, CDR1 is DFQATT and CDR2 SNEGSKA (reference sequence). The CDR3 coding sequence is TGCAGTGCTGCCCGGACAGGTTCCTACAATGAGCAGTTCTTC. It specifies CSAARTGSYNEQFF.

This clonotype was counted many times. The chain links TRBV20-1 to TRBJ1-2, with D uncertain. V dropped 6 bases and J dropped 0 bases, with 17 bases sitting between them. CDR3 length: 15 amino acids. CDR1 and CDR2 (germline): DFQATT, SNEGSKA (reference sequence). This CDR3 reads CSALEWTVANYGYTF. As DNA, the CDR3 is TGCAGTGCCTTGGAATGGACCGTCGCTAACTATGGCTACACCTTC.

This clonotype was picked up many times. The chain carries TRBV2 and TRBJ2-5; no definite D call. Trimming removed 6 bases from V and 5 bases from J, with 10 bases in between. Germline CDR1 reads SNHLY; CDR2 reads FYNNEI. The CDR3 is 12 residues long. The CDR3 DNA reads as TGTGCCAGCAGGCTATTTCGGGAGACCCAGTACTTC. Translated, it gives CASRLFRETQYF.

The sample holds many counts of this clonotype. The chain combines TRBV29-1 with TRBJ2-1, with 11 bases matching TRBD2. The CDR3 loop spans 13 amino acids. CDR1 and CDR2 from the germline V gene are SQVTM and ANQGSEA. The ends lost 5 bases at V and 8 bases at J; junction bases unmatched: 5. The CDR3 DNA sequence: TGCAGCGTTATAGCGGGGGGGGGAGATGAGCAGTTCTTC. Encoded protein: CSVIAGGGDEQFF.

This clonotype was picked up many times. V and J are TRBV3-1 and TRBJ1-1; D is uncertain. Germline V gene lookup returns CDR1 LGHDT and CDR2 YNNKEL (reference sequence). The CDR3 extends over 13 amino acids. Between the trimmed V and J ends, which lost 4 bases and 2 bases, there was a span of 8 bases. The CDR3 DNA is TGTGCCAGCAGCCCGCGGATAAACACTGAAGCTTTCTTT. Translating gives CASSPRINTEAFF.

This clonotype was detected many times. V usage is TRBV4-3 and J usage is TRBJ2-3; D is uncertain. There are 12 residues in the CDR3. V was trimmed by 0 bases and J by 9 bases, leaving 7 bases between them. Germline CDR1 is LGHNA and CDR2 is YSLEER. CDR3: CASSQEGKTQYF. The CDR3 DNA follows: TGCGCCAGCAGCCAAGAAGGGAAGACGCAGTATTTT.

This clonotype was seen ten or more times. This sequence joins TRBV5-6 and TRBJ2-1; 9 bases map to TRBD2. Per the germline V gene, CDR1 is SGHDT and CDR2 is YYEEEE. The CDR3 consists of 13 residues. The junction had 4 bases not matched to a gene; V was cut back by 3 bases and J by 9 bases. CDR3 sequence reads: CASSSPSGVEQFF. CDR3 bases: TGTGCCAGCAGCTCCCCTAGCGGGGTTGAGCAGTTCTTC.

The chain is built from TRBV12-3 or TRBV12-4 and TRBJ1-1, with TRBD1 as a possible D gene (6 bases). This CDR3 has 16 residues. V lost 6 bases to trimming and J lost 0 bases, with 17 bases between them. The CDR3 bases are TGTGCCAGCAGGGGGGCGGGGCTCGGGATGAACACTGAAGCTTTCTTT. This codes for CASRGAGLGMNTEAFF.

This clonotype was observed at least ten times. CDR3 sequence: CASSDLGRLNNEQFF. The CDR3 coding sequence is TGTGCCAGCAGTGATTTGGGACGGTTGAACAATGAGCAGTTCTTC. The rearrangement links TRBV2 to TRBJ2-1; D assignment may be TRBD1 or TRBD2 (5 bases each). This CDR3 has 15 amino acids. Trimming shortened V by 3 bases and J by 5 bases, and 14 bases separated the two germline ends. Germline lookup yields CDR1 SNHLY and CDR2 FYNNEI. Using reference TRBV2 and TRBJ2-1 for the parts outside the CDR3, the full variable domain is EPEVTQTPSHQVTQMGQEVILRCVPISNHLYFYWYRQILGQKVEFLVSFYNNEISEKSEIFDDQFSVERPDGSNFTLKIRSTKLEDSAMYFCASSDLGRLNNEQFFGPGTRLTVL.

For this clonotype: With a much larger clone just one base away, this may be a read error. V gene TRBV7-8 combines with J gene TRBJ2-3; 10 nucleotides agree with TRBD2. The trim removed 3 bases at V and 2 bases at J, leaving 2 bases unmatched. Germline values: CDR1 SGHVS, CDR2 FQNEAQ. The length of the CDR3 is 15 residues. Here the CDR3 reads CASSLLAGDTDTQYF. The CDR3 coding sequence is TGTGCCAGCAGCTTGCTAGCGGGGGACACAGATACGCAGTATTTT.

This clonotype was observed at least ten times. J is TRBJ1-1 and V is TRBV7-2, with D uncertain. Germline V gives CDR1 SGHTA, CDR2 FQGNSA. The V gene lost 1 base and the J gene lost 4 bases, with 10 bases spanning the gap. CDR3 size: 14 residues. The chain's CDR3 is CASSLGQRRTEAFF. CDR3 bases: TGTGCCAGCAGCTTAGGGCAGCGACGCACTGAAGCTTTCTTT.

This clonotype was seen repeatedly, ten times or more. The chain uses TRBV5-1 and TRBJ2-3; D is undetermined. CDR3 size: 13 residues. V shed 7 bases and J shed 2 bases, with 11 bases lying between them. The germline CDR1 and CDR2 sequences are SGHRS and YFSETQ. The CDR3 sequence is CASSRSPTDTQYF. The DNA for the CDR3 is TGCGCCAGCTCAAGATCCCCCACAGATACGCAGTATTTT.

This clonotype is classed as medium-sized. Here the CDR3 DNA reads TGCGCCAGCAGCCCACGGGGGGGAACCTACGAGCAGTACTTC. Translation: CASSPRGGTYEQYF. The chain employs TRBV5-1 and TRBJ2-7; 8 bases align to TRBD2. J gave up 2 bases and V 4 bases, and 5 bases lay outside the gene matches. The length of the CDR3 is 14 residues. Germline CDR1 and CDR2: SGHRS and YFSETQ.

This sequence joins TRBV3-1 and TRBJ2-5; 8 nucleotides match TRBD2. The J segment lost 1 base and the V segment lost 0 bases, leaving 4 bases of the junction unmatched. CDR1 and CDR2 from the germline V gene are LGHDT and YNNKEL (reference sequence). The CDR3 runs 16 residues. The chain's CDR3 is CASSQDVGTSQETQYF. CDR3 nucleotide sequence: TGTGCCAGCAGCCAAGATGTGGGGACTAGCCAAGAGACCCAGTACTTC.

This clonotype was counted at least ten times. V and J are TRBV7-3 and TRBJ2-7, with D perhaps TRBD1 or TRBD2 (5 bases each). This CDR3 is built from 16 residues. The germline V gene encodes CDR1 SGHTA and CDR2 FQGTGA. Trimming removed 5 bases at V and 4 bases at J, with 21 bases between. CDR3 coding DNA: TGTGCCAGCAGCCCCCTTCAGGGCGAGGGGATATACGAGCAGTACTTC. Translation gives CASSPLQGEGIYEQYF.